These 11 T cell receptor beta chains were all obtained from the same sample, sequenced in a study of T cell clonality in common variable immunodeficiency. Some clones are missing from TCRdb's copy, which holds only in-frame ones; the method was immunoSEQ multiplex PCR. The record shows approximately 58,000 clones for this sample, with no singletons present. Sequenced input: peripheral blood mononuclear cells. These receptors all come from a person aged 18-69 years in good health.

The table lists this clone with many counts. The CDR3 goes on 3 residues after the read ends, and that part is filled in from the germline J gene. The chain couples TRBV18 to TRBJ2-4; 7 nucleotides line up with TRBD1. The CDR3 loop spans 16 amino acids. With 3 bases clipped from V and 5 bases from J, the junction kept 10 bases outside the gene matches. The germline CDR1 and CDR2 sequences are KGHSH and LQKENI. CDR3 DNA, as far as it was read: TGTGCCAGCTCACCCGACAGGGATCCTCTCCAAAACATT. This codes for CASSPDRDPLQNI. The entire CDR3 reads CASSPDRDPLQNIQYF. Combining the CDR3 with reference TRBV18 and TRBJ2-4 gives the whole variable domain NAGVMQNPRHLVRRRGQEARLRCSPMKGHSHVYWYRQLPEEGLKFMVYLQKENIIDESGMPKERFSAEFPKEGPSILRIQQVVRGDSAAYFCASSPDRDPLQNIQYFGAGTRLSVL.

This clone came up many times. With the read ending 3 residues before the CDR3 end, the germline J gene is used to fill in that end. The chain carries TRBV7-3 and TRBJ2-3; D is possibly TRBD2 (5 bases). The CDR3 runs to 14 residues. Trimming took off 6 bases at V and 0 bases at J, with 10 bases between the two ends. Germline V gives CDR1 SGHTA, CDR2 FQGTGA. CDR3 bases read: TGTGCCAGCAGGGTAAGCGGAAGCACAGATACG. Amino acid sequence: CASRVSGSTDT. The whole CDR3 protein is CASRVSGSTDTQYF.

This clone was recorded many times. The observed sequence ends 3 residues before the CDR3 terminus, with the missing tail filled in from the germline J gene. The chain uses TRBV20-1 and TRBJ2-7; perhaps TRBD1 as D (6 bases). V was cut by 2 bases and J by 3 bases, with 20 bases left in between. Germline V gene data show CDR1 as DFQATT and CDR2 as SNEGSKA (reference sequence). The CDR3 is 16 residues long. This CDR3 is CSARTRGRGPLYEQYF. The part of the CDR3 DNA that was read is TGCAGTGCTAGAACCCGGGGCAGGGGCCCCCTCTACGAG.

This clone was detected ten times or more. The read terminates 3 residues ahead of where the CDR3 ends, so the germline J gene completes it. The V and J genes are TRBV7-6 and TRBJ2-3; D is perhaps TRBD2 (6 bases). Trimming left V 4 bases short and J 6 bases short, with 14 bases between. The CDR3 length is 14 residues. Per germline, CDR1 SGHVS and CDR2 FNYEAQ. This chain's CDR3 is CASSSPGGTDTQYF. The CDR3 DNA, read in part, is TGTGCCAGCAGCTCCCCCGGGGGAACCGATACG.

This clone was detected ten times or more. The read comes to an end 3 residues before the CDR3 does, leaving the germline J gene to fill in the end. The rearrangement links TRBV20-1 to TRBJ2-1, with 13 nucleotides matching TRBD2. The CDR3 totals 13 residues. Germline-derived CDR1 and CDR2 are DFQATT and SNEGSKA (reference sequence). Trimming removed 5 bases from V and 5 bases from J; junction bases left unmatched: 0. Incomplete CDR3 DNA: TGCAGTGCTGGACTAGCGGGAGACAATGAG. It encodes CSAGLAGDNE. The CDR3 reads in full as CSAGLAGDNEQFF.

This clone was seen many times. Read data end 3 residues before the CDR3 end; the end is taken from the germline J gene. The V and J genes are TRBV7-2 and TRBJ1-1; 9 nucleotides match TRBD1. V shed 5 bases and J 7 bases; nucleotides not matched to a gene: 5. Germline V gives CDR1 SGHTA, CDR2 FQGNSA. CDR3 length: 13 amino acids. CDR3 residues: CASSHRGPSEAFF. The DNA read from the CDR3 is TGTGCCAGCAGCCACAGGGGGCCGAGTGAA.

This clone was counted many times. Read sequence stops 3 residues before the CDR3 end, and the germline J gene provides the missing end. This sequence joins TRBV6-1 and TRBJ1-4; D gene unclear. CDR1 and CDR2 (germline): MNHNS, SASEGT. This CDR3 is built from 13 residues. The CDR3 here is CASSDRGAGKLFF. The sequenced part of the CDR3 DNA is TGTGCCAGCAGTGACCGCGGAGCTGGGAAA.

This clone was seen repeatedly, ten times or more. The read is 3 residues too short to cover the CDR3 end, so that end is filled in from the germline J gene. V and J are TRBV7-9 and TRBJ1-3; D not resolved. Germline V gives CDR1 SEHNR, CDR2 FQNEAQ (reference sequence). The CDR3 runs 13 residues. Trimming pared 6 bases from V and 0 bases from J, leaving 6 bases between. Incomplete CDR3 DNA: TGTGCCAGCAGGGCCGACTCTGGAAACACC. Translating gives CASRADSGNT. The whole CDR3 protein is CASRADSGNTIYF. The full variable domain, with the rest looked up from reference TRBV7-9 and TRBJ1-3, is DTGVSQNPRHKITKRGQNVTFRCDPISEHNRLYWYRQTLGQGPEFLTYFQNEAQLEKSRLLSDRFSAERPKGSFSTLEIQRTEQGDSAMYLCASRADSGNTIYFGEGSWLTVV.

This clone was observed many times. The read finishes 3 residues shy of the CDR3 end, and the germline J gene is used to complete it. The chain couples TRBV6-2 or TRBV6-3 to TRBJ2-3, with 9 positions matching TRBD1. This CDR3 is built from 15 residues. Germline V gene data show CDR1 as MNHEY and CDR2 as SVGEGT. J gave up 3 bases and V 5 bases, and 6 bases lay outside the gene matches. The CDR3 here is CASSNTGTGTDTQYF. The CDR3 DNA, read in part, is TGTGCCAGCAGTAACACCGGGACAGGGACAGATACG.

The sample holds many counts of this clone. Incomplete CDR3 DNA: TGCAGTGCAAGACTAGCGGGAGGGCAGGCTGAG. It yields the protein CSARLAGGQAE. The entire CDR3 protein is CSARLAGGQAEQFF. V gene TRBV20-1 combines with J gene TRBJ2-1; 14 bases are a match to TRBD2. The missing CDR3 end, 3 residues past where the read stops, is filled in from the germline J gene. With V trimmed by 6 bases and J by 9 bases, 7 bases remained unmatched. In germline, CDR1 is DFQATT, CDR2 SNEGSKA (reference sequence). CDR3 size: 14 residues.

Many counts were recorded for this clone. The read stops 3 residues short of the end of the CDR3; the missing end is completed from the germline J gene. This chain uses TRBV28 with TRBJ2-7, with 7 nucleotides matching TRBD1. The V segment lost 4 bases and the J segment 0 bases; nucleotides outside the gene matches: 3. Germline V gene data show CDR1 as MDHEN and CDR2 as SYDVKM. The CDR3 is 14 amino acids. The CDR3 is CASSSTGSSYEQYF. The DNA read from the CDR3 is TGTGCCAGCAGTTCGACAGGGAGCTCCTACGAG.